The 23 T cell receptor beta chains reported below all come from one sample, sequenced in a study of early stage breast cancer tumors. Repertoires were generated with immunoSEQ multiplex PCR, while TCRdb's copy carries only in-frame clones and drops some. The table has 6,300 or so clones, nearly 75% seen once. Specimen: normal breast tissue next to the tumor. These receptors came from a person in their 40s with breast cancer.

Concerning this clone itself: One end of the junction does not line up with germline, which may come from a read error. The chain employs TRBV7-7 and TRBJ2-1, with D maybe TRBD2 (7 bases). Germline CDR1 and CDR2: SSHAT and FNYEAQ (reference sequence). The CDR3 is made up of 15 amino acids. The chain's CDR3 is CASSAGEGRSNEQFF. DNA of the CDR3: TGTGCTAGCAGCGCAGGGGAGGGCCGTAGCAATGAGCAGTTCTTC.

This chain links TRBV19 with TRBJ2-1; 7 bases are a match to TRBD2. This CDR3 contains 17 residues. Germline-derived CDR1 and CDR2 are LNHDA and SQIVND (reference sequence). Trimming at V came to 4 bases and at J to 5 bases, leaving 14 bases not matched to a gene. The CDR3 DNA sequence: TGTGCCAGTAGTACAAGAACTAGCGAGGAGGGTAACAATGAGCAGTTCTTC. Translated, it gives CASSTRTSEEGNNEQFF.

The rearrangement uses TRBV7-6 and TRBJ2-1, with D possibly being TRBD2 (5 bases). Trimming took 5 bases from V and 7 from J, leaving 12 bases between them. CDR3 length: 13 amino acids. Germline V gives CDR1 SGHVS, CDR2 FNYEAQ. CDR3 region: CASSPRSGNEQFF. The DNA for the CDR3 is TGTGCCAGCAGCCCACGGTCGGGAAATGAGCAGTTCTTC.

This chain connects TRBV9 to TRBJ2-7; the D is unclear. The CDR3 length is 14 residues. CDR1 is SGDLS, CDR2 YYNGEE, per germline. V lost 4 bases, J lost 4 bases, and 15 bases lay in between. The CDR3 DNA reads TGTGCCAGCAGCCCCCTGGAGTCACCTTACGAGCAGTACTTC. Encoded protein: CASSPLESPYEQYF.

The rearrangement uses TRBV6-1 and TRBJ1-5, with 8 nucleotides matching TRBD1. This CDR3 has 15 residues. Germline CDR1 and CDR2: MNHNS and SASEGT. Unmatched junction bases numbered 0, after V lost 0 bases and J lost 2 bases. Written as DNA, the CDR3 is TGTGCCAGCAGTGAAGCGACAGGGGGCAATCAGCCCCAGCATTTT. As protein: CASSEATGGNQPQHF.

The rearrangement joins TRBV7-8 to TRBJ2-3; 7 nucleotides line up with TRBD1. V was clipped by 4 bases and J by 7 bases; unmatched bases: 11. The length of the CDR3 is 15 residues. CDR1 and CDR2 (germline): SGHVS, FQNEAQ. CDR3 amino acids: CASSYEGQLLNTQYF. Here the CDR3 DNA reads TGTGCCAGCAGCTACGAGGGACAGCTACTGAATACGCAGTATTTT.

This rearrangement joins TRBV12-5 to TRBJ2-6, with unresolved D. Per germline, CDR1 LGHNT and CDR2 FRNRAP. The V end lost 5 bases, the J end lost 0 bases, and 17 bases lay between the germline ends. CDR3 length: 18 amino acids. CDR3 sequence: CASGVGSSQSSGANVLTF. The CDR3 nucleotides read TGTGCTAGTGGTGTTGGCAGTTCCCAATCCTCTGGGGCCAACGTCCTGACTTTC.

This clone was recorded only once. The chain couples TRBV9 to TRBJ1-3; possibly TRBD1 for D (6 bases). Germline V gives CDR1 SGDLS, CDR2 YYNGEE. Trimming shortened V by 4 bases and J by 0 bases, and 23 bases separated the two germline ends. CDR3 size: 19 residues. CDR3 loop: CASSPRGGAGTISGNTIYF. The DNA of the CDR3 is TGTGCCAGCAGCCCGAGGGGGGGGGCAGGAACGATCTCTGGAAACACCATATATTTT. The variable domain in full, completed from reference TRBV9 and TRBJ1-3, reads DSGVTQTPKHLITATGQRVTLRCSPRSGDLSVYWYQQSLDQGLQFLIQYYNGEERAKGNILERFSAQQFPDLHSELNLSSLELGDSALYFCASSPRGGAGTISGNTIYFGEGSWLTVV.

The chain joins TRBV7-9 to TRBJ2-5; D might be TRBD2 (6 bases). The CDR3 runs 12 residues. The V and J ends lost 8 bases and 4 bases respectively, with 11 bases between them. CDR1 and CDR2 from the germline V gene are SEHNR and FQNEAQ (reference sequence). DNA for the CDR3: TGTGCCAGCCGGGGGAACGGAGAGACCCAGTACTTC. The encoded protein is CASRGNGETQYF.

This clone came up a few times. At one boundary the junction diverges from the germline segment, which might be a read error. The chain recombines TRBV7-7 with TRBJ2-2; TRBD1 matches 9 bases. Germline values: CDR1 SSHAT, CDR2 FNYEAQ (reference sequence). The CDR3 sequence is 16 residues long. The DNA for the CDR3 is TGTGCTAGCAGCCCCCGGACAGGGGAGGTCACCGGGGAGCTGTTTTTT. It specifies CASSPRTGEVTGELFF.

This clone was observed a few times. The chain employs TRBV5-3 and TRBJ1-2, with 11 bases matching TRBD1. TRBV5-3 counts as an open reading frame of uncertain function. V shed 4 bases and J 4 bases; nucleotides not matched to a gene: 3. The CDR3 spans 14 residues. CDR3 sequence reads: CARSPGTGGYGYTF. The CDR3 region has the DNA TGTGCCAGAAGCCCGGGGACAGGGGGCTATGGCTACACCTTC.

The CDR3 region is CASSSEVAGVQFF. The CDR3 DNA is TGCGCCAGCAGCTCCGAAGTCGCCGGTGTGCAGTTCTTC. V and J are TRBV5-1 and TRBJ2-1; D is unresolved. The CDR3 is 13 amino acids. V was shortened by 3 bases and J by 12 bases, with 16 bases between the two germline ends. Germline V CDR1 and CDR2: SGHRS, YFSETQ. Supplemented by reference TRBV5-1 and TRBJ2-1, the full variable domain reads KAGVTQTPRYLIKTRGQQVTLSCSPISGHRSVSWYQQTPGQGLQFLFEYFSETQRNKGNFPGRFSGRQFSNSRSEMNVSTLELGDSALYLCASSSEVAGVQFFGPGTRLTVL.

The chain joins TRBV6-6 to TRBJ1-3; 7 bases map to TRBD1. This CDR3 has 16 residues. V trimming: 0 bases; J trimming: 4 bases; junction bases outside the gene matches: 6. CDR1 is MNHNY, CDR2 SVGAGI, per germline (reference sequence). This chain's CDR3 is CASSYSDRAWGNTIYF. The CDR3 DNA reads as TGTGCCAGCAGTTACTCCGACAGGGCCTGGGGAAACACCATATATTTT.

The J gene is TRBJ1-6, the V gene TRBV15; D ambiguous. CDR1 LNHNV and CDR2 YYDKDF come from the germline V gene (reference sequence). With 5 bases removed from V and 6 bases from J, the gap between germline ends came to 14 bases. This CDR3 comprises 15 residues. CDR3 sequence reads: CATSEYRLGNSPLHF. The CDR3 bases are TGTGCCACCAGCGAGTACCGGCTCGGTAATTCACCCCTCCACTTT.

This clone came up a few times. V is TRBV27 and J is TRBJ1-5, with 11 bases matching TRBD1. The germline V gene encodes CDR1 MNHEY and CDR2 SMNVEV (reference sequence). V was clipped by 8 bases and J by 3 bases; unmatched bases: 3. The CDR3 is 14 residues long. CDR3 in amino acids: CASGDRGYNQPQHF. The CDR3 DNA reads as TGTGCCAGCGGGGACAGGGGGTACAATCAGCCCCAGCATTTT.

The V call is TRBV5-1, the J call TRBJ2-7; 8 nucleotides line up with TRBD1. J lost 3 bases, V lost 1 base, and 0 bases had no gene match. Germline CDR1 reads SGHRS; CDR2 reads YFSETQ. The CDR3 consists of 13 residues. The CDR3 is CASSLTGGYEQYF. The CDR3 DNA reads as TGCGCCAGCAGCTTGACAGGGGGCTACGAGCAGTACTTC. The entire variable domain, with the rest obtained from reference TRBV5-1 and TRBJ2-7, is as follows: KAGVTQTPRYLIKTRGQQVTLSCSPISGHRSVSWYQQTPGQGLQFLFEYFSETQRNKGNFPGRFSGRQFSNSRSEMNVSTLELGDSALYLCASSLTGGYEQYFGPGTRLTVT.

CDR3 nucleotides: TGTGCCAGCAGCCAAGAAGGAGCGGGAGGGCCGGATGAGCAGTTCTTC. It translates to CASSQEGAGGPDEQFF. The chain uses TRBV7-9 and TRBJ2-1; 10 positions match TRBD2. Trimming took 5 bases from V and 8 from J; bases not matched to a gene: 12. The CDR3 contains 16 residues. The germline gives CDR1 SEHNR, CDR2 FQNEAQ (reference sequence).

The genes are TRBV27 and TRBJ1-1; D gene uncertain. Germline-derived CDR1 and CDR2 are MNHEY and SMNVEV (reference sequence). The CDR3 totals 13 residues. Trimming shortened V by 0 bases and J by 2 bases, and 4 bases separated the two germline ends. CDR3 nucleotides: TGTGCCAGCAGTTTATCAGTCAACACTGAAGCTTTCTTT. Translation: CASSLSVNTEAFF.

This clone was detected a few times. This chain connects TRBV6-5 to TRBJ2-1; the D gene is possibly TRBD2 (5 bases). The CDR3 has 13 residues. V lost 5 bases to trimming and J lost 7 bases, with 12 bases between them. Germline V gene sequence: CDR1 MNHEY, CDR2 SVGAGI. The chain's CDR3 is CASSLNSANEQFF. DNA of the CDR3: TGTGCCAGCAGTCTTAATAGCGCGAATGAGCAGTTCTTC.

This clone has just one count. CDR3 DNA: TGTGCCTCACAACGTGGGCCCCCCTACGAGCAGTACTTC. Amino acids: CASQRGPPYEQYF. This chain uses TRBV21-1 with TRBJ2-7; the table's D call of TRBD1 was not tested on the DNA. TRBV21-1 is a pseudogene locus. CDR3 length: 13 residues.

This clone is categorized as large. The rearrangement joins TRBV27 to TRBJ2-4, with 7 bases aligning to TRBD1. The CDR3 contains 19 residues. Germline CDR1 and CDR2: MNHEY and SMNVEV (reference sequence). Germline trimming cut 3 bases from V and 6 bases from J; bases unmatched to any gene: 20. The chain's CDR3 is CASSFPNRQGKGEGNIQYF. The CDR3 DNA follows: TGTGCCAGCAGTTTCCCTAATAGACAGGGTAAGGGTGAGGGAAACATTCAGTACTTC.

This clone occurred a few times. The V call is TRBV4-2, the J call TRBJ2-7, with a weak D call TRBD2 (7 bases). Germline V gene sequence: CDR1 LGHNA, CDR2 YNFKEQ. The CDR3 spans 17 residues. V was clipped by 1 base and J by 4 bases, with 20 bases between them. CDR3 sequence (DNA): TGTGCCAGCAGCCAAGTGGGGAGGGGGGCCTTTCAGTACGAGCAGTACTTC. Protein: CASSQVGRGAFQYEQYF.

This chain uses TRBV19 with TRBJ1-2; D is unclear. Germline CDR1 and CDR2: LNHDA and SQIVND (reference sequence). The V gene lost 5 bases and the J gene lost 2 bases, with 12 bases spanning the gap. This CDR3 region has 14 residues. Here the CDR3 DNA reads TGTGCCAGTAGTTTTGTCCCGTCGAACTATGGCTACACCTTC. Amino acid sequence: CASSFVPSNYGYTF.